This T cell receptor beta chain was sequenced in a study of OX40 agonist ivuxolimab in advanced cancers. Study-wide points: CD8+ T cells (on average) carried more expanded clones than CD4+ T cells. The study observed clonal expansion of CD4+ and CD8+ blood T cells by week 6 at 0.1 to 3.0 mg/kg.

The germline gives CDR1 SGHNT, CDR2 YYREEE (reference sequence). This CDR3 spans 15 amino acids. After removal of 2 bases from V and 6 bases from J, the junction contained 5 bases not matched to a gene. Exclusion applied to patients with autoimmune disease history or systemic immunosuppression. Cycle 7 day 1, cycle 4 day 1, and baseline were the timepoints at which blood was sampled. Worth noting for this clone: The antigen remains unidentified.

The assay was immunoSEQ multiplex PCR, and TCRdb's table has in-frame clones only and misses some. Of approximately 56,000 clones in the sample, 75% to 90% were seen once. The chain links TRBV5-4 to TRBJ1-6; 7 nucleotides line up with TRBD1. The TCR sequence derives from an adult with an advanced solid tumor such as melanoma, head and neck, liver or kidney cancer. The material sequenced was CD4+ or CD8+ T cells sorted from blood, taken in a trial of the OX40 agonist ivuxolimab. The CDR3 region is CASSLGGAGNSPLHF. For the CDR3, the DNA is TGTGCCAGCAGCTTAGGGGGCGCAGGTAATTCACCCCTCCACTTT.